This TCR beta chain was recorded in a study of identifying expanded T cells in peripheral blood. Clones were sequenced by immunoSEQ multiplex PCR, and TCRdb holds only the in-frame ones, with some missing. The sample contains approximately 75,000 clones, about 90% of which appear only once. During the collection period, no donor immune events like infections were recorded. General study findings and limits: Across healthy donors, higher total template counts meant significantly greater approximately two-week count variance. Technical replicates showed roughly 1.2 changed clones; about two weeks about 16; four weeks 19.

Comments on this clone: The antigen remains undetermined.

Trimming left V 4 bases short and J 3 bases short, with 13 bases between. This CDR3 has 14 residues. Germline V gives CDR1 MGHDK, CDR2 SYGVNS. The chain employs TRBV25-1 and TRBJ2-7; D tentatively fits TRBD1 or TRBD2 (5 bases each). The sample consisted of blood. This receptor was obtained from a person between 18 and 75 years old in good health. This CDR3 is CASSVAGANYEQYF. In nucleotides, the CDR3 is TGTGCCAGCAGTGTCGCCGGGGCCAACTACGAGCAGTACTTC.